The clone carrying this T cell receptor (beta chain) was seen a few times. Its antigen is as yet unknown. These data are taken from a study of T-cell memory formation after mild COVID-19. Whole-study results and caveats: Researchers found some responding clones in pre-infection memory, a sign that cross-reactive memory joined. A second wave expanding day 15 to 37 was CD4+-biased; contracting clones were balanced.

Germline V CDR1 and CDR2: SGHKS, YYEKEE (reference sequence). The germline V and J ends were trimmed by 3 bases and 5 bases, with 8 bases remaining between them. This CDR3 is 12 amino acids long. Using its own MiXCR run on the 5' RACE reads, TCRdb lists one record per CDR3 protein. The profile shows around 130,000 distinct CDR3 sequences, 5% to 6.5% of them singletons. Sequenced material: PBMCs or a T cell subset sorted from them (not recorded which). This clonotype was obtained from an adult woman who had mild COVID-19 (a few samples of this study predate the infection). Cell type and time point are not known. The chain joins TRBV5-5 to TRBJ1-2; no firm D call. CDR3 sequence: CASSSRLYGYTF. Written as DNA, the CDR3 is TGTGCCAGCAGCTCCAGATTGTATGGCTACACCTTC.